This TCR beta chain was recorded in a study of OX40 agonist ivuxolimab in advanced cancers. For the study in its entirety: The costimulatory receptor OX40 (CD134) was targeted by ivuxolimab, a fully human IgG2 agonistic monoclonal antibody. Intravenous ivuxolimab was administered to patients every 2 weeks at six dose levels: 0.01, 0.1, 0.3, 1.5, 3 and 10 mg/kg. Prior anti-PD-1, anti-PD-L1 or anti-CTLA-4 therapy was permitted, and checkpoint inhibitors had been received by roughly two fifths of dose-escalation patients. The paper describes the monotherapy dose-escalation part (N ≈ 52 patients) of the phase I trial of ivuxolimab. A male proportion of roughly 80% and a mean age of around 60 years, ranging from about 20 to 80, were recorded for the dose-escalation cohort. Three dose-escalation patients achieved partial responses, one with hepatocellular carcinoma and two with cutaneous melanoma. Of the roughly 50 dose-escalation patients, hepatocellular carcinoma was present in 19, melanoma in approximately 15, renal cell carcinoma in 9 and head and neck cancer in 9. The point of sequencing TCRbeta in the periphery was to test whether ivuxolimab changed TCR sequence diversity and drove clonal T-cell expansion. Study-level results and caveats: Partial responders in the 0.1-3.0 mg/kg groups had among the lowest normalized peripheral clonal expansion, especially among CD8+ T cells. The antigen specificity of the clonally expanded peripheral T cells was not determined. Low levels of normalized T-cell clonal expansion were also seen in some patients who did not respond. At doses of 0.1 to 3.0 mg/kg, clonal expansion of both CD4+ and CD8+ T cells in blood was seen between baseline and week 6. After ivuxolimab, expanded clones were on average more numerous among CD8+ T cells than among CD4+ T cells.

For sequencing of the TCRbeta CDR3 region, genomic DNA was extracted from the sorted cells. The immunoSEQ Assay was used for sequencing of TCRbeta CDR3 regions. Entries here come from immuneACCESS through TCRdb and include only in-frame sequences with V and J called. Some clones fail to appear in such tables; in the studies checked, an unresolved V gene covers under half of the shortfall, and the cause of the remainder is unknown. This sample lists approximately 84,000 clones; 89% were detected once. About 0.2% of the sample is in the top ten clones. With regard to this clone: Its antigen remains undetermined. The input lacks base qualities; no much larger clone sits a single base away.

Looking up the germline V gene (reference sequence) yields CDR1 LNHDA and CDR2 SQIVND. V sheds 3 bases and J sheds 9 bases, leaving 24 bases between their ends. Measured from the cysteine to the phenylalanine, the CDR3 is 17 residues long. The CDR3 DNA has 51 bases and is translated from base 1. The trial excluded patients who had a history of autoimmune disease or who were on systemic immunosuppression. Peripheral blood for TCR sequencing was collected from all dose cohorts at baseline, on cycle 4 day 1, and on cycle 7 day 1. The samples were drawn from a first-in-human, open-label, multicenter phase I dose-escalation trial of ivuxolimab. The trial enrolled adults with locally advanced or metastatic head and neck squamous cell, hepatocellular, melanoma or renal cell carcinoma. Before TCR sequencing, CD4+ and CD8+ T cells were separately sorted from peripheral blood.

The material was CD4+ or CD8+ T cells sorted from blood, obtained in a trial of the OX40 agonist ivuxolimab. Recombination connected TRBV19 to TRBJ2-1, with TRBD2 tentatively as D gene (7 bases match). The sequence was collected from an adult with an advanced solid tumor such as melanoma, head and neck, liver or kidney cancer. CDR3 loop: CASSIGGLVGERGEQFF. The base sequence is TGTGCCAGTAGTATTGGGGGGCTAGTTGGCGAGCGGGGTGAGCAGTTCTTC.